This TCR beta chain was obtained from a study of molecular identifiers for immune sequencing clone quantification. Study observations and caveats: Jurkat TCR RNA that was spiked in from one cell was reportedly detectable among under 1.2 million naive cells. The sizes of highly expanded clones could be underestimated when identical TCR molecules share a barcode.

Naive CD8 libraries came from about 19,000 to 1,100,000 sorted cells with 10%, 30% or 50% RNA. CD8+CD4-CCR7+CD45RA+ sorting gave the naive CD8 T cells. Trimming took 7 bases from V and 1 from J, leaving 14 bases between them. The CDR3 has 15 amino acids. Germline V gene lookup returns CDR1 LNHDA and CDR2 SQIVND (reference sequence). Using its own MiXCR run on the PCR reads, TCRdb lists one record per CDR3 protein. The repertoire holds about 6,100 distinct CDR3 sequences, with approximately 15% as singletons. This clonotype is medium-sized in the sample. Its cognate antigen is unknown. V usage is TRBV19 and J usage is TRBJ1-5; tentative D call: TRBD1 (6 bases). The sequence came from a human donor in good health. Some libraries in this study had Jurkat cell RNA spiked in. Sequencing was done on a sample of naive CD8+ T cells from blood, with Jurkat cell RNA spiked in. As to subset: FACS-sorted CD8+CD4-CCR7+CD45RA+ naive T cells. CDR3: CASNFGGRSNQPQHF. The CDR3, as DNA: TGTGCCAGTAATTTCGGGGGCAGGAGCAATCAGCCCCAGCATTTT.